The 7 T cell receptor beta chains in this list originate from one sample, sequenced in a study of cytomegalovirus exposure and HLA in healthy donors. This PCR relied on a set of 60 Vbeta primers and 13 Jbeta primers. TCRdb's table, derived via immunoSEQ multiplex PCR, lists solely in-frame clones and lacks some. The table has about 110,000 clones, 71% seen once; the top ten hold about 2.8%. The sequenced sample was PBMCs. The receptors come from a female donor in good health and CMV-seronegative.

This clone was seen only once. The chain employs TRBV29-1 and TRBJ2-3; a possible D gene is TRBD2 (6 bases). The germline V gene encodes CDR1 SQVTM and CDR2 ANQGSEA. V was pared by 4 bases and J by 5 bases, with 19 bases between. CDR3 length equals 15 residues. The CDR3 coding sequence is TGCAGCGTTGGGGTCTTGGAGGGTTTCGGAGATACGCAGTATTTT. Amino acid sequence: CSVGVLEGFGDTQYF.

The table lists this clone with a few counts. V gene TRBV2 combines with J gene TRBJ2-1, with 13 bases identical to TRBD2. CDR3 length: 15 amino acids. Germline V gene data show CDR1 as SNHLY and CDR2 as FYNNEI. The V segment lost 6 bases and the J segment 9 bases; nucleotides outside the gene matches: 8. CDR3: CASRWTSGRAVEQFF. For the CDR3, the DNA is TGTGCCAGCAGATGGACTAGCGGGAGAGCGGTTGAGCAGTTCTTC.

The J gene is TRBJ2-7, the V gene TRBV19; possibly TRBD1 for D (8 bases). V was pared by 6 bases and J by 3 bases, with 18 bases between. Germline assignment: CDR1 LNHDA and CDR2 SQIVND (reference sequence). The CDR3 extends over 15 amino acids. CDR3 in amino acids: CASRGLQGGIYEQYF. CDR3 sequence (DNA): TGTGCCAGTAGAGGGCTACAGGGGGGGATCTACGAGCAGTACTTC.

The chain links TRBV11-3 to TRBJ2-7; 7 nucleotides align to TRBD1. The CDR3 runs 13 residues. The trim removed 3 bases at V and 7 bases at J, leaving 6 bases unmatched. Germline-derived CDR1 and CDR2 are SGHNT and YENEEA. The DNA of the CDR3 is TGTGCCAGCAGCTTGACAGGGTGGGGGGAGCAGTACTTC. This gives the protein CASSLTGWGEQYF.

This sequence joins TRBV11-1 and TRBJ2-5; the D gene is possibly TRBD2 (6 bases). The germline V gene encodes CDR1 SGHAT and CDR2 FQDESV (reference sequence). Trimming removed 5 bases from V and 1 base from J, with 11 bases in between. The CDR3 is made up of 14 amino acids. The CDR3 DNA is TGTGCCAGCAGCGGTCGGGACTTCCAAGAGACCCAGTACTTC. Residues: CASSGRDFQETQYF. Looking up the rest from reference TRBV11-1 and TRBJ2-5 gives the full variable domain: EAEVAQSPRYKITEKSQAVAFWCDPISGHATLYWYRQILGQGPELLVQFQDESVVDDSQLPKDRFSAERLKGVDSTLKIQPAELGDSAMYLCASSGRDFQETQYFGPGTRLLVL.

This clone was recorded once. The CDR3 sequence is CASSPGVISYEQYF. The CDR3 DNA reads TGTGCCAGCAGCCCAGGGGTGATCTCCTACGAGCAGTACTTC. V gene TRBV7-8 combines with J gene TRBJ2-7; a possible D gene is TRBD1 (6 bases). Germline assignment: CDR1 SGHVS and CDR2 FQNEAQ. This CDR3 comprises 14 residues. V was clipped by 5 bases and J by 0 bases, with 11 bases between them.

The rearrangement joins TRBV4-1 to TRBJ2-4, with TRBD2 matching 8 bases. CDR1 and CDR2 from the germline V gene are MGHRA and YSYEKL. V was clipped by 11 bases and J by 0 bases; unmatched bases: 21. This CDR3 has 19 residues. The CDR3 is CAGLLPRSGAKLAKNIQYF. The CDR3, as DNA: TGCGCCGGGCTACTGCCCCGTAGCGGGGCAAAGTTAGCCAAAAACATTCAGTACTTC.